The 12 T cell receptor beta chains below all came from one sample that was sequenced in a study of blood T cells in healthy people across ages. The second PCR ran about 6 to 12 cycles with a sample-barcoded 5' primer and J-beta primers. TCRdb called the 5' RACE reads again in MiXCR, with one record for every CDR3 protein. This sample carries fewer than 1.5 million distinct CDR3 sequences, about 40% of them seen once, and the ten largest clones take 7.9%. Sequenced sample: blood. The receptor source for this set is a woman between 18 and 30 years old in good health.

A remark on this clonotype: A read error is possible here, since a much larger clone lies one base away. No conserved phenylalanine or tryptophan is present at the end of the CDR3, so a read error is the likely explanation. V usage is TRBV12-3 or TRBV12-4 and J usage is TRBJ2-6; D is unresolved. CDR3 length equals 14 residues. The V end lost 3 bases, the J end lost 0 bases, and 3 bases lay between the germline ends. This CDR3 is CASSFTSGANVLTL. CDR3 coding DNA: TGTGCCAGCAGTTTTACCTCTGGGGCCAACGTCCTGACTTTA.

This clonotype was detected only a few times. V usage is TRBV27 and J usage is TRBJ1-6; 7 bases align to TRBD1. The V and J ends lost 6 bases and 7 bases, in that order; junction bases with no gene match: 18. The V gene's germline CDR1 is MNHEY and CDR2 SMNVEV (reference sequence). CDR3 length: 18 residues. CDR3: CASSPGPSAQGVNSPLHF. The CDR3, as DNA: TGTGCCAGCAGCCCTGGACCAAGTGCGCAGGGGGTAAATTCACCCCTCCACTTT.

The chain combines TRBV5-6 with TRBJ1-4, with 7 bases that match TRBD1. CDR1 is SGHDT, CDR2 YYEEEE, per germline. The CDR3 length is 14 residues. Losses at the gene ends were 7 bases for V and 8 bases for J; bases not matched to a gene: 11. As DNA, the CDR3 is TGTGCCAGCCAGCCGGGACAGACCACAGAAAAACTGTTTTTT. It is translated as CASQPGQTTEKLFF.

CDR3 residues: CASSLVVGSTDTQYF. The CDR3 nucleotides are TGTGCCAGCAGCTTGGTGGTGGGAAGCACAGATACGCAGTATTTT. This sequence joins TRBV5-5 and TRBJ2-3, with D uncertain. V lost 0 bases, J lost 0 bases, and 8 bases lay in between. The CDR3 extends over 15 amino acids. Germline lookup yields CDR1 SGHKS and CDR2 YYEKEE (reference sequence). Full variable domain (rest looked up from reference TRBV5-5 and TRBJ2-3): DAGVTQSPTHLIKTRGQQVTLRCSPISGHKSVSWYQQVLGQGPQFIFQYYEKEERGRGNFPDRFSARQFPNYSSELNVNALLLGDSALYLCASSLVVGSTDTQYFGPGTRLTVL.

The chain is built from TRBV12-3 or TRBV12-4 and TRBJ1-3; D is unclear. The V end lost 7 bases, the J end lost 0 bases, and 13 bases lay between the germline ends. There are 15 residues in the CDR3. In DNA form, the CDR3 reads TGTGCCAGCAACGTAGGACGGCTCTCTGGAAACACCATATATTTT. It yields the protein CASNVGRLSGNTIYF.

CDR3 bases: TGTGCCAGCACCCCGACAGGGGGCTTAAATGAAAAACTGTTTTTT. The encoded protein is CASTPTGGLNEKLFF. The chain joins TRBV28 to TRBJ1-4, with TRBD1 matching over 10 bases. Trimming at V came to 7 bases and at J to 5 bases, leaving 7 bases not matched to a gene. Germline assignment: CDR1 MDHEN and CDR2 SYDVKM. The CDR3 extends over 15 amino acids.

The DNA of the CDR3 is TGCAGCGTTGAGGGGCCAGGGGTAAACGGGGAGCTGTTTTTT. Translating it yields CSVEGPGVNGELFF. The V gene is TRBV29-1, the J gene TRBJ2-2; D is perhaps TRBD1 (6 bases). The germline gives CDR1 SQVTM, CDR2 ANQGSEA. The CDR3 totals 14 residues. Trimming pared 3 bases from V and 7 bases from J, leaving 15 bases between.

The V and J genes are TRBV12-3 or TRBV12-4 and TRBJ2-1; TRBD2 is a possible D gene (6 bases). The end of the DNA aligns better with TRBJ2-7, so the J call may be wrong. CDR3 size: 16 residues. CDR3 region: CASSEPGLSSYNEQYF. CDR3 DNA sequence: TGTGCCAGCAGCGAGCCGGGACTTAGCTCCTACAATGAGCAGTACTTC.

The table lists this clonotype with a few counts. The chain carries TRBV7-6 and TRBJ1-2, with D perhaps TRBD1 (6 bases). There are 14 residues in the CDR3. Trimming cost V 1 base and J 4 bases, with 10 bases left between them. Germline CDR1 SGHVS, CDR2 FNYEAQ. As DNA, the CDR3 is TGTGCCAGCAGCTTAGGGGGGGCGTCCTATGGCTACACCTTC. Translating gives CASSLGGASYGYTF.

The rearrangement links TRBV20-1 to TRBJ1-5, with 7 bases aligning to TRBD1. The J segment lost 5 bases and the V segment lost 5 bases, leaving 9 bases of the junction unmatched. This CDR3 contains 14 residues. CDR1 DFQATT and CDR2 SNEGSKA come from the germline V gene (reference sequence). The CDR3 loop is CSAGPTGHDQPQHF. The CDR3 DNA reads TGCAGTGCTGGACCGACAGGGCATGATCAGCCCCAGCATTTT.

This clonotype was counted a single time. This chain uses TRBV5-6 with TRBJ2-5; D unresolved. The CDR3 spans 14 residues. Germline CDR1 is SGHDT and CDR2 is YYEEEE. V shed 4 bases and J shed 4 bases, with 14 bases lying between them. The CDR3 DNA is TGTGCCAGCAGCAAGATCGCGTACCGAGAGACCCAGTACTTC. It codes for CASSKIAYRETQYF.

The chain joins TRBV29-1 to TRBJ2-2; a weak D match, TRBD1 (6 bases). Germline V gene lookup returns CDR1 SQVTM and CDR2 ANQGSEA. Trimming removed 7 bases at V and 0 bases at J, with 9 bases between. The CDR3 sequence is 13 residues long. Written as DNA, the CDR3 is TGCAGCGCGGGACAACCGAACACCGGGGAGCTGTTTTTT. Amino acid sequence: CSAGQPNTGELFF.